The rows below give T cell receptor beta chains drawn from one sample of a study of shared clonotypes between healthy human individuals. TCRdb's table, derived via immunoSEQ multiplex PCR, lists solely in-frame clones and lacks some. The repertoire holds 110,000 or so clones, under 70% seen once, with approximately 24% in the top ten. The sequencing input was memory CD8+ T cells sorted from blood. All receptors come from a woman aged 30 to 39 in good health. Each CDR3 is given with its conserved first and last residue. The order of the fields is V gene, J gene, D gene, clone size, CDR3 DNA, CDR3 protein. A D gene is named only where the DNA matches it firmly. Not every row has a clone size; where given, it reads once, few, many or a size class.

>TRBV21-1|TRBJ2-1|-|-
TGTGCCAGCAGCCCCCGACCGGGACTAGCGGAATATAGCTCCTACAATGAGCAGTTCTTC
CASSPRPGLAEYSSYNEQFF
>TRBV29-1|TRBJ2-1|-|once
TGCAGCGTGAATATTTTCAGGGTCGGTGGCCGCACCAGCTCCTACAATGAGCAGTTCTTC
CSVNIFRVGGRTSSYNEQFF
>TRBV10-1|TRBJ1-4|-|-
TGCGCCAGCAGTGAGGCCCTGGAAGGGCCGAATGAAAAACTGTTTTTT
CASSEALEGPNEKLFF
>TRBV2|TRBJ2-7|-|-
TGTGCCAGCAGTGTGGGGACCCTCTACGAGCAGTACTTC
CASSVGTLYEQYF
>TRBV9|TRBJ2-3|TRBD2|many
TGTGCCAGCAGCGTTAGCGGGAAGTTAGATACGCAGTATTTT
CASSVSGKLDTQYF
>TRBV15|TRBJ2-5|TRBD1|-
TGTGCCACCAGCAGCTGGGACAGCCAAGAGACCCAGTACTTC
CATSSWDSQETQYF
>TRBV19|TRBJ2-2|-|-
TGTGCCAGTAGTACTTGGACAGCCGGGGAGCTGTTTTTT
CASSTWTAGELFF
>TRBV4-1|TRBJ2-7|-|-
TGCGCCAGCAGCCAAGATTACAGGGGGGAGTTGTATAGCGGGAGTATCTACGAGCAGTACTTC
CASSQDYRGELYSGSIYEQYF
>TRBV10-2|TRBJ2-1|-|once
TGCGCCAGCAGTGCTGGCGGGTCCTACAATGAGCAGTTCTTC
CASSAGGSYNEQFF
>TRBV7-7|TRBJ2-1|TRBD2|-
TGTGCCAGCAGCCCCCAAATCGGACTAGTTAATGAGCAGTTCTTC
CASSPQIGLVNEQFF
>TRBV27|TRBJ2-2|-|few
TGTGCCAGCAGTTTATCGAGGGCAGGAGCCACCGGGGAGCTGTTTTTT
CASSLSRAGATGELFF
>TRBV28|TRBJ1-1|TRBD1|-
TGTGCCAGCAGTCTCGACTCATGGGACAGGGTTTTGGTCAACACTGAAGCTTTCTTT
CASSLDSWDRVLVNTEAFF
>TRBV7-8|TRBJ2-7|TRBD2|few
TGTGCGTCCGGGAGGGCCGGCTACGAGCAGTACTTC
CASGRAGYEQYF
>TRBV5-1|TRBJ1-2|TRBD1|many
TGCGCCAGCAGCTGGGACAGTCGAAGGGTTGGCTACACCTTC
CASSWDSRRVGYTF
>TRBV21-1|TRBJ2-7|-|-
TGTGCCAGCAGCAAACATTCAGGGTTGAACTTATGGACCTACGAGCAGTACTTC
CASSKHSGLNLWTYEQYF
>TRBV9|TRBJ2-5|-|-
TGTGCCAGCAGCGCCGGGGGCTCCCAAGAGATCCAGTACTTC
CASSAGGSQEIQYF
>TRBV28|TRBJ2-1|TRBD2|-
TGTGCCAGCAGTTTATTAGGACTAGCGGGAGTAGATGAGCAGTTCTTC
CASSLLGLAGVDEQFF
>TRBV11-2|TRBJ2-1|TRBD2|-
TGTGCCAGCAGCTTTTTGGGGACTAGCGAAAGCTCCTACAATGAGCAGTTCTTC
CASSFLGTSESSYNEQFF
>TRBV25-1|TRBJ2-1|-|few
TGTGCCAGCAGTGAACTCGAGACTCCTGAGCAGTTCTTC
CASSELETPEQFF
>TRBV15|TRBJ2-1|-|many
TGTGCCACCTCCCCCCGGGACACAGCCTACAATGAGCAGTTCTTC
CATSPRDTAYNEQFF
>TRBV9|TRBJ1-3|TRBD1|-
TGTGCCAGCAGCGTTCGGACAGGCGATCTTCCTGGAAACACCATATATTTT
CASSVRTGDLPGNTIYF
>TRBV28|TRBJ2-7|-|-
TGTGCCAGCACCCCGACTATACCCTTCTACGAGCAGTACTTC
CASTPTIPFYEQYF
>TRBV18|TRBJ2-1|TRBD1|few
TGTGCCAGCTCACCGGGAACCGGGACAGGATACAATGAGCAGTTCTTC
CASSPGTGTGYNEQFF
>TRBV7-9|TRBJ2-3|TRBD1|-
TGTGCCAGCAGCTTAGTACAGGGGGCTTACACAGATACGCAGTATTTT
CASSLVQGAYTDTQYF
>TRBV6-1|TRBJ2-7|-|-
TGTGCCAGCAGCCCGGCTAGCACTTACGAGCAGTACTTC
CASSPASTYEQYF
>TRBV6-1|TRBJ2-3|-|-
TGTGCCAGCAGTGAAGCGCGTACTACTAGCACAGATACGCAGTATTTT
CASSEARTTSTDTQYF
>TRBV9|TRBJ1-4|-|many
TGTGCCAGCAGCGTCTTCAACGATGATGAAAAACTGTTTTTT
CASSVFNDDEKLFF
>TRBV7-9|TRBJ2-7|-|many
TGTGCCAGCAGCTTAGCGCAGGGACGACGAGCCTACGAGCAGTACTTC
CASSLAQGRRAYEQYF
>TRBV2|TRBJ2-6|-|few
TGTGCCAGCAGTGTACGGGACTCTGGGGCCAACGTCCTGACTTTC
CASSVRDSGANVLTF
>TRBV6-1|TRBJ2-3|-|-
TGTGCCAGCAGTCAGCAGGGGAGCACAGATACGCAGTATTTT
CASSQQGSTDTQYF
>TRBV2|TRBJ1-1|-|-
TGTGCCAGCAGTCCGACTGAAGCTTTCTTT
CASSPTEAFF
>TRBV10-1|TRBJ1-1|-|few
TGCGCCAGCAGTGAGATGATGGGGACTGAAGCTTTCTTT
CASSEMMGTEAFF
>TRBV14|TRBJ2-7|-|-
TGTGCCAGCAGCCCTATAGCGTTAGCGGCGTCCTACGAGCAGTACTTC
CASSPIALAASYEQYF
>TRBV27|TRBJ2-2|-|-
TGTGCCAGCAGTTCGATTGGACAGTACACCGGGGAGCTGTTTTTT
CASSSIGQYTGELFF
>TRBV5-1|TRBJ2-7|-|-
TGCGCCAGCAGCTCCGGGACATTTCACGAGCAGTACTTC
CASSSGTFHEQYF
>TRBV19|TRBJ2-3|TRBD2|-
TGTGCCAGTAGACAGACTAGCGGCACAGATACGCAGTATTTT
CASRQTSGTDTQYF
>TRBV28|TRBJ2-7|-|-
TGTGCCAGCAGTTTATCAGGGTCCGGATACGAGCAGTACTTC
CASSLSGSGYEQYF
>TRBV28|TRBJ2-7|-|-
TGTGCCACCAAGCGTGATCGGGCCCCCTGGGAGCAGTACTTC
CATKRDRAPWEQYF
>TRBV5-4|TRBJ2-7|-|once
TGTGCCAGCAGCTTGCAGGGAAACTACGAGCAGTACTTC
CASSLQGNYEQYF
>TRBV4-1|TRBJ1-1|-|-
TGCGCCAGCAGCCAAGATATGGGCAGAGAGGCAAAAGCTTTCTTT
CASSQDMGREAKAFF
>TRBV28|TRBJ1-4|-|-
TGTGCCAGCAGAATAGCCCTACTACATGAAAAACTGTTTTTT
CASRIALLHEKLFF
>TRBV10-3|TRBJ2-7|TRBD2|-
TGTGCCATCAGTGAGTCCTTGCTGGGAGGGCCGGAAGAGCAGTACTTC
CAISESLLGGPEEQYF
>TRBV27|TRBJ2-7|-|-
TGTGCCAGCAGTTGGGGAGCCGGGGTCGAGCAGTACTTC
CASSWGAGVEQYF
>TRBV27|TRBJ2-1|TRBD2|-
TGTGCCAGCAGTTTCCCTCCCGCCGGAGCTAGCGGGACCCAAAGCTCCTACAATGAGCAGTTCTTC
CASSFPPAGASGTQSSYNEQFF
>TRBV28|TRBJ2-7|TRBD2|-
TGTGCCAGCATATTGGCTAGCGGTTACGAGCAGTACTTC
CASILASGYEQYF
>TRBV5-1|TRBJ1-1|-|-
TGCGCCAGCAGCTTGATTCGGGGGATAGGCACTGAAGCTTTCTTT
CASSLIRGIGTEAFF
>TRBV7-3|TRBJ2-2|TRBD1|-
TGTGCCAGCAGCTCTCGGGACAGCGGGGAGCTGTTTTTT
CASSSRDSGELFF
>TRBV20-1|TRBJ2-5|-|few
TGCAGTGCCCAAGGGCCCCGCTCCCAGTACTTC
CSAQGPRSQYF
>TRBV19|TRBJ2-3|-|-
TGTGCCAGTAGTGTGACGGGCTCAGATACGCAGTATTTT
CASSVTGSDTQYF
>TRBV15|TRBJ1-4|-|-
TGTGCCACCAGCAGAGATCCCAGTGCAACTAATGAAAAACTGTTTTTT
CATSRDPSATNEKLFF